Listed below are T cell receptor beta chains from one sample, sequenced in a study of cytomegalovirus exposure and HLA in healthy donors. The method was immunoSEQ multiplex PCR; TCRdb's version includes in-frame clones alone and lacks a portion of them. The sample consists of fewer than 120,000 clones, over 65% of them appearing once. Source material: PBMCs. These receptors were obtained from a man aged 25-40 years in good health and CMV-seropositive. Each CDR3 is given without its conserved first and last residue.

TRBV5-1,ASSRGRQGQGAF
TRBV15,ATSNRVSGTDTQY
TRBV5-5,ASSLTSGGDTGELF
TRBV21-1,ASSKVAGGITDTQY
TRBV7-9,ASSSGGSTYEQY
TRBV9,ASSVGTGGTEAF
TRBV29-1,SAVRGLAYNEQF
TRBV10-3,AISESRGGRITDTQY
TRBV7-2,ASRTGLATTDTQY
TRBV6-5,ASSLTEQNTEAF
TRBV10-3,AISESQGSGANVLT
TRBV4-1,ASSQGLAGGDEQY
TRBV4-1,ASSQDPVLVAGYQETQY
TRBV5-5,ASSLVGDQPQH
TRBV9,ASSAGKNGAYNEQF
TRBV4-1,ASSQEPMRGAPTSTDTQY
TRBV27,ASSLGATYEQY
TRBV11-1,ASSSTGQRLVPGELF
TRBV5-6,ASSLSGVDTEAF